These 23 T cell receptor beta chains came from one sample sequenced in a study of T cells in localized non-small cell lung cancer (dated by TCRdb to the early 2020s). Libraries were made using the immunoSEQ multiplex PCR assay. Drawn from immuneACCESS, this table holds only the in-frame rearrangements with V and J called that TCRdb kept. Clones are partly lost; checked studies trace under half to an unresolved V gene and leave the rest unexplained. A total of roughly 3,100 clones appear in this sample, approximately 20% of them only once. Of the sample, 6.5% is held by the ten largest clones. This specimen was lung tumor tissue, taken before any cancer treatment. These TCRs come from a man aged 18-55 years with stage II lung adenocarcinoma.

The table lists this clone with a few counts. V and J are TRBV11-3 and TRBJ2-7, with 14 bases that match TRBD2. This CDR3 spans 16 amino acids. J lost 4 bases, V lost 3 bases, and 5 bases had no gene match. Looked up from germline, CDR1 is SGHNT and CDR2 is YENEEA. CDR3 residues: CASSLDGLAGGYEQYF. DNA for the CDR3: TGTGCCAGCAGCTTGGACGGACTAGCGGGGGGTTACGAGCAGTACTTC.

This clone was picked up a small number of times. The genes are TRBV18 and TRBJ2-5, with D unresolved. The CDR3 runs to 12 residues. Germline values: CDR1 KGHSH, CDR2 LQKENI. V lost 4 bases, J lost 5 bases, and 8 bases lay in between. The CDR3 nucleotides are TGTGCCAGCTCACAGGGTCGGGAGACCCAGTACTTC. Its protein product is CASSQGRETQYF.

The chain joins TRBV23-1 to TRBJ1-2; maybe TRBD1 (5 bases). TRBV23-1 belongs to the ORF category, with a function that is uncertain. The length of the CDR3 is 15 residues. Deletions cut 2 bases from V and 3 bases from J, with 13 bases between. CDR3 protein: CASSQGTGNDYGYTF. The CDR3 DNA sequence: TGCGCCAGCAGTCAAGGTACAGGAAATGACTATGGCTACACCTTC.

This sequence joins TRBV11-3 and TRBJ2-5; 7 nucleotides align to TRBD1. Germline CDR1 is SGHNT and CDR2 is YENEEA. This CDR3 is built from 14 residues. J was trimmed by 5 bases and V by 2 bases; bases with no gene match: 5. CDR3 in DNA: TGTGCCAGCAGCTTAAGGGGGCGGACGGAGACCCAGTACTTC. This encodes CASSLRGRTETQYF.

This clone was seen only a few times. The genes are TRBV11-1 and TRBJ2-3; 8 positions agree with TRBD2. The germline V gene has CDR1 SGHAT and CDR2 FQDESV (reference sequence). This CDR3 spans 15 amino acids. V trimming: 5 bases; J trimming: 6 bases; junction bases outside the gene matches: 10. CDR3 residues: CASSQEGPGGDTQYF. For the CDR3, the DNA is TGTGCCAGCAGCCAAGAGGGACCGGGGGGGGATACGCAGTATTTT.

The V call is TRBV19, the J call TRBJ2-5; D may be TRBD1 (6 bases). CDR3 length: 17 residues. CDR1 is LNHDA and CDR2 is SQIVND in the germline V gene (reference sequence). V lost 9 bases and J 3 bases, leaving 26 bases between the germline ends. The CDR3 protein is CASRSPRGGTSKETQYF. The CDR3 DNA sequence: TGTGCCAGCAGAAGCCCGAGAGGGGGAACGTCAAAAGAGACCCAGTACTTC.

This clone was counted a few times. This chain joins TRBV9 and TRBJ2-2, with TRBD2 matching 13 bases. CDR1 and CDR2 (germline): SGDLS, YYNGEE. The junction had 7 bases not matched to a gene; V was cut back by 4 bases and J by 4 bases. The CDR3 totals 17 residues. CDR3 bases: TGTGCCAGCAGCCCCACTAGCGGGGGGGCTATCACCGGGGAGCTGTTTTTT. It yields the protein CASSPTSGGAITGELFF.

The chain couples TRBV6-8 to TRBJ2-3; D is uncertain. Trimming removed 8 bases from V and 0 bases from J, with 6 bases in between. The germline CDR1 and CDR2 sequences are MNHGY and SAAAGT. CDR3 size: 12 residues. DNA for the CDR3: TGTGCCAGCCTTTCTAGCACAGATACGCAGTATTTT. Its translation: CASLSSTDTQYF.

This clone was seen a single time. J is TRBJ2-6 and V is TRBV18; no definite D call. The germline V and J ends were trimmed by 3 bases and 2 bases, with 2 bases remaining between them. CDR1 is KGHSH, CDR2 LQKENI, per germline. This CDR3 has 13 residues. This CDR3 is CASSPTGANVLTF. The CDR3 nucleotides are TGTGCCAGCTCACCTACTGGGGCCAACGTCCTGACTTTC.

This clone appeared a few times. The CDR3 bases are TGTGCCAGCAGCTTAAATCCTGGCGCGTCCTCTGGAAACACCATATATTTT. Residues: CASSLNPGASSGNTIYF. The chain links TRBV11-3 to TRBJ1-3; unclear D gene. Per the germline V gene, CDR1 is SGHNT and CDR2 is YENEEA. The CDR3 has 17 residues. Trimming stripped 2 bases from V and 0 bases from J, with 14 bases between.

This clone came up a few times. The V call is TRBV11-3, the J call TRBJ2-7; 11 bases are a match to TRBD1. V shed 5 bases and J 0 bases; nucleotides not matched to a gene: 6. CDR3 size: 16 residues. CDR1 is SGHNT and CDR2 is YENEEA in the germline V gene. The CDR3: CASSPMGQGGSYEQYF. CDR3 DNA: TGTGCCAGCAGCCCGATGGGACAGGGGGGCTCCTACGAGCAGTACTTC.

The chain couples TRBV11-3 to TRBJ2-7, with TRBD1 matching 8 bases. Germline CDR1 SGHNT, CDR2 YENEEA. CDR3 length: 16 amino acids. J lost 5 bases, V lost 5 bases, and 14 bases had no gene match. The CDR3 loop reads CASSVLPGQVIDEQYF. CDR3 DNA sequence: TGTGCCAGCAGCGTGCTACCGGGACAGGTTATCGACGAGCAGTACTTC.

This clone was seen just once. The gene calls are TRBV19 and TRBJ1-5; D unclear. Trimming left V 3 bases short and J 0 bases short, with 3 bases between. Germline assignment: CDR1 LNHDA and CDR2 SQIVND (reference sequence). The CDR3 extends over 13 amino acids. The CDR3 reads CASSISSNQPQHF. CDR3 DNA sequence: TGTGCCAGTAGTATCAGTAGCAATCAGCCCCAGCATTTT.

The rearrangement uses TRBV11-3 and TRBJ1-1; a possible D gene is TRBD1 (6 bases). Germline loops: CDR1 SGHNT, CDR2 YENEEA. The CDR3 contains 15 residues. The V end was cut by 1 base, the J end by 2 bases, with 11 bases between. The CDR3 DNA reads as TGTGCCAGCAGCTTAGGGGGGGCACCCAACACTGAAGCTTTCTTT. Protein product: CASSLGGAPNTEAFF.

The chain recombines TRBV10-1 with TRBJ2-4, with D tentatively TRBD2 (7 bases). Germline V gene lookup returns CDR1 WNHNN and CDR2 SYGVQD (reference sequence). The CDR3 runs to 18 residues. Between the trimmed V and J ends, which lost 3 bases and 3 bases, there was a span of 21 bases. In DNA, the CDR3 is TGCGCCAGCAGTGACCCTTCGAAGGGGGGGCTGAGCAAAAACATTCAGTACTTC. Translation gives CASSDPSKGGLSKNIQYF.

The rearrangement links TRBV9 to TRBJ1-2, with 11 positions matching TRBD1. Germline V gene sequence: CDR1 SGDLS, CDR2 YYNGEE. The V gene end was trimmed by 6 bases and the J gene end by 8 bases; junction bases not matched to a gene: 9. The CDR3 length is 14 residues. CDR3 in DNA: TGTGCCAGCATCCGGACAGGGGGCGAAGGAGGCTACACCTTC. Protein product: CASIRTGGEGGYTF.

This chain links TRBV6-8 with TRBJ2-3, with 12 bases that match TRBD1. The junction had 1 base not matched to a gene; V was cut back by 5 bases and J by 4 bases. This CDR3 spans 14 amino acids. Germline V CDR1 and CDR2: MNHGY, SAAAGT. The CDR3 nucleotides read TGTGCCAGCAGTGGGACAGGGGGCGCAGATACGCAGTATTTT. It yields the protein CASSGTGGADTQYF.

This clone was found a few times. The chain joins TRBV6-8 to TRBJ1-2; maybe TRBD1 (5 bases). CDR3 length equals 12 residues. Germline V gene sequence: CDR1 MNHGY, CDR2 SAAAGT. Trimming left V 11 bases short and J 2 bases short, with 12 bases between. CDR3 DNA: TGTGCCGCTGCCGACAGCAACTATGGCTACACCTTC. As protein: CAAADSNYGYTF.

The V call is TRBV19, the J call TRBJ2-3, with 8 bases aligning to TRBD1. The CDR3 consists of 15 residues. From germline, CDR1 is LNHDA and CDR2 SQIVND (reference sequence). Trimming took 5 bases from V and 2 from J; bases not matched to a gene: 6. CDR3 in amino acids: CASSVRQGTTDTQYF. DNA of the CDR3: TGTGCCAGTAGTGTACGACAGGGGACCACAGATACGCAGTATTTT.

V gene TRBV9 combines with J gene TRBJ2-3; maybe TRBD1 (5 bases). Germline V gene data show CDR1 as SGDLS and CDR2 as YYNGEE. V lost 5 bases and J lost 3, with 13 bases in between. The CDR3 is made up of 14 amino acids. Here the CDR3 DNA reads TGTGCCAGCAGAGGACAACGAAGTACAGATACGCAGTATTTT. This encodes CASRGQRSTDTQYF.

This clone was seen only once. The chain joins TRBV19 to TRBJ1-6, with 7 bases identical to TRBD1. Looked up from germline, CDR1 is LNHDA and CDR2 is SQIVND (reference sequence). CDR3 length: 15 amino acids. V gave up 2 bases and J gave up 7 bases; unmatched junction bases: 5. Here the CDR3 reads CASSIRGQVNSPLHF. CDR3 coding DNA: TGTGCCAGTAGTATACGAGGACAGGTCAATTCACCCCTCCACTTT.

The chain uses TRBV29-1 and TRBJ1-2; D uncertain. This CDR3 spans 13 amino acids. Per the germline V gene, CDR1 is SQVTM and CDR2 is ANQGSEA. V lost 4 bases and J 4 bases, leaving 13 bases between the germline ends. The chain's CDR3 is CSVVPLGSYGYTF. CDR3 nucleotides: TGCAGCGTTGTCCCCTTGGGGAGCTATGGCTACACCTTC. The whole variable domain, remainder taken from reference TRBV29-1 and TRBJ1-2, is SAVISQKPSRDICQRGTSLTIQCQVDSQVTMMFWYRQQPGQSLTLIATANQGSEATYESGFVIDKFPISRPNLTFSTLTVSNMSPEDSSIYLCSVVPLGSYGYTFGSGTRLTVV.

The chain is built from TRBV11-3 and TRBJ2-7; 8 positions match TRBD2. CDR1 is SGHNT, CDR2 YENEEA, per germline. V trimming: 1 base; J trimming: 2 bases; junction bases outside the gene matches: 4. This CDR3 is 15 amino acids long. CDR3 nucleotides: TGTGCCAGCAGCTTAGGGGCGGGGGGCCCCTACGAGCAGTACTTC. Translation: CASSLGAGGPYEQYF.